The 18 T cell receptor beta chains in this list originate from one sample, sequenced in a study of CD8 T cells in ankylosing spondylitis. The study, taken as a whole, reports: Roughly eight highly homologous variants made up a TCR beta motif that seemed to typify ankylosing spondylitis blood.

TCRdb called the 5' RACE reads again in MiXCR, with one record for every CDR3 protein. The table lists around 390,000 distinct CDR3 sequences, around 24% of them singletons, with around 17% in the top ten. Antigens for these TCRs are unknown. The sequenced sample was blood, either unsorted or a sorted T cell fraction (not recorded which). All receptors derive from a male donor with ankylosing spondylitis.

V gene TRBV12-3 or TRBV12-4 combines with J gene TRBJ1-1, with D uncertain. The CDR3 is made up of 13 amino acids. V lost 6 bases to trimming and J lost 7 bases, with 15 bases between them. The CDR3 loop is CASRPRDGHEAFF. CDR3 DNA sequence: TGTGCCAGCAGACCCAGAGACGGTCATGAAGCTTTCTTT.

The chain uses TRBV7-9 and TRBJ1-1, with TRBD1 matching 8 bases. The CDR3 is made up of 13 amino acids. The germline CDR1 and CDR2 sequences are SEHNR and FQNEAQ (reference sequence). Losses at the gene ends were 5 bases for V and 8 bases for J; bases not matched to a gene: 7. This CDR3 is CASSPVGQGEAFF. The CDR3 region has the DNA TGTGCCAGCAGCCCCGTTGGACAGGGAGAAGCTTTCTTT.

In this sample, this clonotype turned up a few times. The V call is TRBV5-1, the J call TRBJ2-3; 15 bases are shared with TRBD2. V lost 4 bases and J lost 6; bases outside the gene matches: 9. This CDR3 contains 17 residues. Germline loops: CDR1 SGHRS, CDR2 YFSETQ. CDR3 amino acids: CASSVWTSGRAGDTQYF. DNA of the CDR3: TGCGCCAGCAGCGTCTGGACTAGCGGGAGGGCCGGGGATACGCAGTATTTT.

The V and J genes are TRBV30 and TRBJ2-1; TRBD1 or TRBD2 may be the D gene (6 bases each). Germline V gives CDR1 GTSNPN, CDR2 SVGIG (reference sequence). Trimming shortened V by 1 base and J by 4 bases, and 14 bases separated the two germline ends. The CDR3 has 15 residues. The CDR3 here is CAWSGGAGAYNEQFF. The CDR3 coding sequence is TGTGCCTGGAGTGGCGGGGCAGGGGCATACAATGAGCAGTTCTTC.

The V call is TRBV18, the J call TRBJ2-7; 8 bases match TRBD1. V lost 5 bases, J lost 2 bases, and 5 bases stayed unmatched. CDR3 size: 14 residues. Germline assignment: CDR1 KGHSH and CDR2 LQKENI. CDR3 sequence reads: CASSAGTGPYEQYF. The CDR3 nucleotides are TGTGCCAGCTCAGCTGGGACAGGTCCCTACGAGCAGTACTTC.

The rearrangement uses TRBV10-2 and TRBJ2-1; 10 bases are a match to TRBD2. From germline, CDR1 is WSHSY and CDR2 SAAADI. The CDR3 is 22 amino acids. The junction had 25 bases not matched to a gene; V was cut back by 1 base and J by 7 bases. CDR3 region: CASSELSVGWASGSPLKNEQFF. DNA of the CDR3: TGCGCCAGCAGTGAGTTATCCGTGGGCTGGGCTAGCGGGAGTCCATTAAAGAATGAGCAGTTCTTC.

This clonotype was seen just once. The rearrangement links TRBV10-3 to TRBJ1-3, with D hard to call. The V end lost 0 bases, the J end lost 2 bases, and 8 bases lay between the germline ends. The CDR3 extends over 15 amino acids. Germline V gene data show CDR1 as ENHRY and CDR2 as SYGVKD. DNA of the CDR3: TGTGCCATCAGTGAGTCAGGGAAACCTGGAAACACCATATATTTT. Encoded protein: CAISESGKPGNTIYF.

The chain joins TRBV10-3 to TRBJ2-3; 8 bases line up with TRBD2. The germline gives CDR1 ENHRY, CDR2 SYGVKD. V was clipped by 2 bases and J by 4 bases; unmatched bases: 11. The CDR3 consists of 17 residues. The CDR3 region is CAISEAPFSGSSDTQYF. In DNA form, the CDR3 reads TGTGCCATCAGTGAGGCCCCCTTCAGCGGGAGTTCAGATACGCAGTATTTT.

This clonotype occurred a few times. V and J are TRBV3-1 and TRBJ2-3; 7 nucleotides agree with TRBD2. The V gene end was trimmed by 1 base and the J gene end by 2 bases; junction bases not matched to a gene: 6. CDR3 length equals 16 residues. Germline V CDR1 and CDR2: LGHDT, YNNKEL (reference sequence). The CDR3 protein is CASSQGSSGDTDTQYF. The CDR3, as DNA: TGTGCCAGCAGCCAAGGATCTAGCGGAGACACAGATACGCAGTATTTT.

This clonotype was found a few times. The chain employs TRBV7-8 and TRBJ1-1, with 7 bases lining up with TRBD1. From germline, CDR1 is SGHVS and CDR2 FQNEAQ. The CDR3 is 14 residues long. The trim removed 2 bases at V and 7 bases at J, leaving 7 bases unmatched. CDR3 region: CASSLWRGQDEAFF. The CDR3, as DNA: TGTGCCAGCAGCTTATGGAGAGGACAGGATGAAGCTTTCTTT.

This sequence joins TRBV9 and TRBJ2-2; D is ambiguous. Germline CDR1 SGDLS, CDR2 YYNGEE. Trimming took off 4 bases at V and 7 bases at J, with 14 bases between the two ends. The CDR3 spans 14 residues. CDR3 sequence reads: CASSPQLAYGELFF. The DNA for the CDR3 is TGTGCCAGCAGCCCCCAGTTGGCTTACGGGGAGCTGTTTTTT. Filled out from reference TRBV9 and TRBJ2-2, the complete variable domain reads DSGVTQTPKHLITATGQRVTLRCSPRSGDLSVYWYQQSLDQGLQFLIQYYNGEERAKGNILERFSAQQFPDLHSELNLSSLELGDSALYFCASSPQLAYGELFFGEGSRLTVL.

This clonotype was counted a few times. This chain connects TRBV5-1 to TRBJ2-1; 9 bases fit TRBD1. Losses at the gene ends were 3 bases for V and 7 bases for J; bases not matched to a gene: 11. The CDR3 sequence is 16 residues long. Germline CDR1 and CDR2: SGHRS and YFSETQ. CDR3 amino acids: CASSSEPGQGWNEQFF. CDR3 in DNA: TGCGCCAGCAGCTCGGAACCGGGACAGGGTTGGAATGAGCAGTTCTTC.

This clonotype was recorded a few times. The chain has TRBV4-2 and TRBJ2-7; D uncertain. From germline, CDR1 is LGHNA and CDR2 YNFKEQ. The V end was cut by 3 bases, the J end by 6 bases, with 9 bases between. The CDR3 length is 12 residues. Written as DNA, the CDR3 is TGTGCCAGCAGCCAGGATTACTCCGAGCAGTACTTC. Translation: CASSQDYSEQYF.

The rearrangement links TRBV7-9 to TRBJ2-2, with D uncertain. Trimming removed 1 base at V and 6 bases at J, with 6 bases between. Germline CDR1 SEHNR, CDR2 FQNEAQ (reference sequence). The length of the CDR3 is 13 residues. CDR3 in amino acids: CASSLEASGELFF. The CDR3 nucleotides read TGTGCCAGCAGCTTAGAGGCGTCCGGGGAGCTGTTTTTT. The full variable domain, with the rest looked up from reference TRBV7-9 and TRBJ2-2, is DTGVSQNPRHKITKRGQNVTFRCDPISEHNRLYWYRQTLGQGPEFLTYFQNEAQLEKSRLLSDRFSAERPKGSFSTLEIQRTEQGDSAMYLCASSLEASGELFFGEGSRLTVL.

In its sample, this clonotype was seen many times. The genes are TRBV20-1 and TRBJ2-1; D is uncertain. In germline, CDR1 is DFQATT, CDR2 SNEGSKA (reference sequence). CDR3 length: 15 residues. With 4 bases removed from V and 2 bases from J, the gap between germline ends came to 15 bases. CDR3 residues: CSATPFPGTYNEQFF. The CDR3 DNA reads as TGCAGTGCTACTCCATTCCCGGGCACCTACAATGAGCAGTTCTTC.

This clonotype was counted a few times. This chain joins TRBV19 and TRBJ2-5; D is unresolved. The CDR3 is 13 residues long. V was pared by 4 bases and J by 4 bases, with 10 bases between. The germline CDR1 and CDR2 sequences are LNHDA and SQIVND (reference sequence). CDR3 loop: CASSTNLRETQYF. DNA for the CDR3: TGTGCCAGTAGTACAAACCTACGAGAGACCCAGTACTTC. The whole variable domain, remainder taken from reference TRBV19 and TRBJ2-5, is DGGITQSPKYLFRKEGQNVTLSCEQNLNHDAMYWYRQDPGQGLRLIYYSQIVNDFQKGDIAEGYSVSREKKESFPLTVTSAQKNPTAFYLCASSTNLRETQYFGPGTRLLVL.

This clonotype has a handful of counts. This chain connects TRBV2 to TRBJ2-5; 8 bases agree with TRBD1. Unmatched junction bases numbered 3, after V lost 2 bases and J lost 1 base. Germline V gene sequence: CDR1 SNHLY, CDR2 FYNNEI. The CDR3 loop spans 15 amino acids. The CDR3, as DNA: TGTGCCAGCAGTGAAAACAGGGGGGCCCAAGAGACCCAGTACTTC. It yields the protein CASSENRGAQETQYF.

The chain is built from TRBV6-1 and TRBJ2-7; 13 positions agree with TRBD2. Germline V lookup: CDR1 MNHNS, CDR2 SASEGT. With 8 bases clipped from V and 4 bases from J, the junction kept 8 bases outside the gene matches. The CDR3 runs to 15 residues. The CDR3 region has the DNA TGTGCCAGCGGCACTAGCGGGAGGGTTGGTTACGAGCAGTACTTC. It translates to CASGTSGRVGYEQYF.